This is a list of T cell receptor beta chains from one sample in a study of PD-1 blockade in classical Hodgkin lymphoma. TCRdb keeps only in-frame clones here, not all; method: immunoSEQ multiplex PCR. The sample contains approximately 21,000 clones, 70% to 75% of which appear only once. The specimen was peripheral blood mononuclear cells (PBMCs), collected before the fourth cycle of nivolumab. All receptors derive from a human donor with classical Hodgkin lymphoma. The CDR3 runs from the conserved cysteine through the conserved F or W. A D gene is named only where the DNA matches it firmly. Clone size, where shown, is once, few, many, or a class for clones that have expanded.

clone size: .
J gene: TRBJ1-4
D gene: TRBD1
V gene: TRBV7-6
CDR3 length: 16
CDR3 protein: CASSPGQGTINEKLFF
CDR3 DNA: TGTGCCAGCAGTCCCGGACAGGGGACAATAAATGAAAAACTGTTTTTT

clone size: .
J gene: TRBJ1-1
D gene: .
V gene: TRBV2
CDR3 length: 14
CDR3 protein: CASSTLVTNTEAFF
CDR3 DNA: TGTGCCAGCAGTACTTTAGTTACGAACACTGAAGCTTTCTTT

clone size: .
J gene: TRBJ1-5
D gene: .
V gene: TRBV4-3
CDR3 length: 15
CDR3 protein: CASSQDRAVSQPQHF
CDR3 DNA: TGCGCCAGCAGCCAAGATAGGGCAGTTAGTCAGCCCCAGCATTTT

clone size: few
J gene: TRBJ1-5
D gene: TRBD1
V gene: TRBV7-2
CDR3 length: 16
CDR3 protein: CASSRHGQGAYQPQHF
CDR3 DNA: TGTGCCAGCAGCCGCCACGGACAGGGGGCCTATCAGCCCCAGCATTTT

clone size: .
J gene: TRBJ1-3
D gene: .
V gene: TRBV2
CDR3 length: 15
CDR3 protein: CASSDDSLVGNTIYF
CDR3 DNA: TGTGCCAGCAGTGACGACAGCCTCGTCGGAAACACCATATATTTT

clone size: .
J gene: TRBJ1-3
D gene: TRBD1
V gene: TRBV7-8
CDR3 length: 15
CDR3 protein: CASSRDRGSGNTIYF
CDR3 DNA: TGTGCCAGCAGCCGGGACAGGGGATCTGGAAACACCATATATTTT

clone size: .
J gene: TRBJ2-5
D gene: TRBD2
V gene: TRBV28
CDR3 length: 14
CDR3 protein: CASSLSAGRSTQYF
CDR3 DNA: TGTGCCAGCAGTTTATCAGCGGGAAGGTCGACCCAGTACTTC

clone size: .
J gene: TRBJ1-3
D gene: TRBD1
V gene: TRBV7-2
CDR3 length: 15
CDR3 protein: CASSLVGQGAYTIYF
CDR3 DNA: TGTGCCAGCAGCTTAGTGGGACAGGGGGCTTACACCATATATTTT

clone size: .
J gene: TRBJ2-3
D gene: .
V gene: TRBV4-2
CDR3 length: 14
CDR3 protein: CASKADTSTDTQYF
CDR3 DNA: TGTGCCAGCAAAGCCGATACTAGCACAGATACGCAGTATTTT

clone size: .
J gene: TRBJ2-7
D gene: .
V gene: TRBV7-2
CDR3 length: 14
CDR3 protein: CASSPRDGAYEQYF
CDR3 DNA: TGTGCCAGCAGCCCCCGGGACGGTGCCTACGAGCAGTACTTC

clone size: few
J gene: TRBJ1-4
D gene: TRBD1
V gene: TRBV9
CDR3 length: 15
CDR3 protein: CASSVTGATNEKLFF
CDR3 DNA: TGTGCCAGCAGCGTCACAGGGGCCACTAATGAAAAACTGTTTTTT

clone size: .
J gene: TRBJ2-7
D gene: TRBD1
V gene: TRBV10-3
CDR3 length: 12
CDR3 protein: CATGGTGNEQYF
CDR3 DNA: TGTGCCACCGGCGGGACAGGGAACGAGCAGTACTTC

clone size: .
J gene: TRBJ2-5
D gene: .
V gene: TRBV28
CDR3 length: 11
CDR3 protein: CASSDRETQYF
CDR3 DNA: TGTGCCAGCAGTGATCGAGAGACCCAGTACTTC

clone size: .
J gene: TRBJ2-2
D gene: .
V gene: TRBV6-1
CDR3 length: 13
CDR3 protein: CASREYNTGELFF
CDR3 DNA: TGTGCCAGCAGAGAATACAACACCGGGGAGCTGTTTTTT

clone size: .
J gene: TRBJ1-2
D gene: .
V gene: TRBV5-6
CDR3 length: 15
CDR3 protein: CASNIWTGTDYGYTF
CDR3 DNA: TGTGCCAGCAACATATGGACCGGGACTGATTATGGCTACACCTTC

clone size: few
J gene: TRBJ2-1
D gene: TRBD1
V gene: TRBV15
CDR3 length: 16
CDR3 protein: CATSRTRQGPLNEQFF
CDR3 DNA: TGTGCCACCAGCAGGACGCGACAGGGTCCTCTCAATGAGCAGTTCTTC